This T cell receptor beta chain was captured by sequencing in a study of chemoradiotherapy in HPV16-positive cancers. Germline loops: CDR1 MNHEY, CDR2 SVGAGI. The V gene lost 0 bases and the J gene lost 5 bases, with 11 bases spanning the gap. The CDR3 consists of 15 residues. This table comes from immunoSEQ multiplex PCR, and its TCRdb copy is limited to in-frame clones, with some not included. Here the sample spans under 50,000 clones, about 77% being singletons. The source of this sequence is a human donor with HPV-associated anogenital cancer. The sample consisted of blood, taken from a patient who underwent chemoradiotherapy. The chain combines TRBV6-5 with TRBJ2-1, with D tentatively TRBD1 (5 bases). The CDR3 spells CASSYSQGWNNEQFF. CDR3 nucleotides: TGTGCCAGCAGTTACTCCCAGGGTTGGAACAATGAGCAGTTCTTC.